This passage covers 27 T cell receptor beta chains from one sample sequenced in a study of T cell responses to AZD1222 COVID-19 vaccine. Data came from immunoSEQ multiplex PCR; TCRdb stores just in-frame clones and leaves some out. The sample includes over 130,000 clones, approximately 87% of them seen just once. This sample comprised peripheral blood, obtained 28 days after the second AZD1222 dose. The receptors originated from an adult who received the AZD1222 COVID-19 vaccine.

The chain employs TRBV19 and TRBJ1-1; 10 bases agree with TRBD1. From germline, CDR1 is LNHDA and CDR2 SQIVND (reference sequence). The CDR3 has 14 amino acids. The junction had 7 bases not matched to a gene; V was cut back by 8 bases and J by 4 bases. The CDR3 DNA reads TGTGCCAGTCTGGGACAGGGGTCTGGCACTGAAGCTTTCTTT. Residues: CASLGQGSGTEAFF.

The V and J genes are TRBV7-9 and TRBJ2-3; TRBD2 matches at 7 bases. The CDR3 runs 14 residues. The germline V gene encodes CDR1 SEHNR and CDR2 FQNEAQ (reference sequence). Unmatched junction bases numbered 6, after V lost 5 bases and J lost 4 bases. CDR3 bases: TGTGCCAGCAGCCTTAGCGGGCAGGCAGATACGCAGTATTTT. It specifies CASSLSGQADTQYF.

In its sample, this clone was seen a few times. The gene calls are TRBV7-3 and TRBJ2-5; unclear D gene. V dropped 5 bases and J dropped 5 bases, with 12 bases sitting between them. The CDR3 contains 13 residues. The V gene's germline CDR1 is SGHTA and CDR2 FQGTGA. The CDR3 nucleotides are TGTGCCAGCAGCATCGGATCCAAGGAGACCCAGTACTTC. Translated: CASSIGSKETQYF.

The chain links TRBV5-4 to TRBJ2-7, with D unresolved. V was cut by 4 bases and J by 2 bases, with 19 bases left in between. This CDR3 is built from 16 residues. CDR1 and CDR2 (germline): SGHNT, YYREEE (reference sequence). CDR3 coding DNA: TGTGCCAGCAGCCCTAATCCGGCGGTCACAACCTACGAGCAGTACTTC. It translates to CASSPNPAVTTYEQYF.

This clone was counted a single time. The chain employs TRBV7-6 and TRBJ2-5, with D perhaps being TRBD1 or TRBD2 (6 bases each). Germline CDR1 reads SGHVS; CDR2 reads FNYEAQ. V shed 5 bases and J shed 9 bases, with 25 bases lying between them. The CDR3 runs 16 residues. The CDR3 DNA reads TGTGCCAGCAGCGCCCAGGGGCAAGGCGGGACGATGGCCCAGTACTTC. Translating gives CASSAQGQGGTMAQYF.

This clone has only a few counts. The chain combines TRBV10-3 with TRBJ2-1; a weak D match, TRBD2 (6 bases). Trimming stripped 7 bases from V and 0 bases from J, with 10 bases between. Per germline, CDR1 ENHRY and CDR2 SYGVKD. The CDR3 covers 14 residues. The CDR3 DNA sequence: TGTGCCATCATGCGGGGAAGCTCCTACAATGAGCAGTTCTTC. This codes for CAIMRGSSYNEQFF.

The rearrangement joins TRBV15 to TRBJ1-3; a weak D match, TRBD1 (6 bases). Trimming took off 1 base at V and 5 bases at J, with 9 bases between the two ends. CDR1 and CDR2 from the germline V gene are LNHNV and YYDKDF (reference sequence). This CDR3 spans 14 amino acids. The CDR3 region has the DNA TGTGCCACCAGCAGAGGACAGGCGAGAAACACCATATATTTT. It is translated as CATSRGQARNTIYF.

The chain uses TRBV2 and TRBJ2-3; 10 nucleotides line up with TRBD2. With V trimmed by 5 bases and J by 2 bases, 7 bases remained unmatched. This CDR3 contains 16 residues. The V gene's germline CDR1 is SNHLY and CDR2 FYNNEI. DNA for the CDR3: TGTGCCAGCAGTCTCCCAACTAGCGGGGTCACAGATACGCAGTATTTT. It codes for CASSLPTSGVTDTQYF.

This rearrangement joins TRBV6-5 to TRBJ2-7, with 10 bases aligning to TRBD1. Germline CDR1 reads MNHEY; CDR2 reads SVGAGI. Losses at the gene ends were 3 bases for V and 6 bases for J; bases not matched to a gene: 8. The CDR3 is 15 residues long. The CDR3 region has the DNA TGTGCCAGCAGTTATGGGGACAGGGGTTCCCCCGAGCAGTACTTC. Its protein is CASSYGDRGSPEQYF.

A few counts support this clone. CDR3 DNA: TGTGCCAGCAGTTATGGCTTCGGAGAGACCCAGTACTTC. Protein sequence: CASSYGFGETQYF. This chain connects TRBV6-5 to TRBJ2-5, with D unresolved. The CDR3 loop spans 13 amino acids. The ends were cut back, 3 bases at V and 4 bases at J, with 9 bases in the middle. CDR1 and CDR2 from the germline V gene are MNHEY and SVGAGI.

As DNA, the CDR3 is TGTGCCTGGAGCGGTTCCTCTGGAAACACCATATATTTT. Translation gives CAWSGSSGNTIYF. V is TRBV30 and J is TRBJ1-3; D remains ambiguous. This CDR3 spans 13 amino acids. With 3 bases removed from V and 0 bases from J, the gap between germline ends came to 6 bases. The germline gives CDR1 GTSNPN, CDR2 SVGIG (reference sequence).

The chain employs TRBV5-1 and TRBJ2-6; no definite D call. Germline V gives CDR1 SGHRS, CDR2 YFSETQ. The CDR3 runs 16 residues. V gave up 5 bases and J gave up 4 bases, with 16 bases separating them. The CDR3 sequence: CASSPGSPTGANVLTF. CDR3 nucleotides: TGCGCCAGCAGTCCCGGCTCCCCTACCGGGGCCAACGTCCTGACTTTC.

This clone occurred a few times. V and J are TRBV19 and TRBJ1-1; D is perhaps TRBD1 (6 bases). There are 12 residues in the CDR3. From germline, CDR1 is LNHDA and CDR2 SQIVND (reference sequence). V was pared by 6 bases and J by 7 bases, with 12 bases between. The CDR3 spells CASSLTGLEAFF. Here the CDR3 DNA reads TGTGCCAGTAGCCTGACAGGCCTTGAAGCTTTCTTT. The complete variable domain, with remaining parts taken from reference TRBV19 and TRBJ1-1, reads DGGITQSPKYLFRKEGQNVTLSCEQNLNHDAMYWYRQDPGQGLRLIYYSQIVNDFQKGDIAEGYSVSREKKESFPLTVTSAQKNPTAFYLCASSLTGLEAFFGQGTRLTVV.

The chain recombines TRBV6-1 with TRBJ1-6; no clear D. This CDR3 contains 14 residues. V shed 3 bases and J shed 6 bases, with 9 bases lying between them. Germline CDR1 MNHNS, CDR2 SASEGT. The CDR3 here is CASSEVTSNSPLHF. The CDR3 DNA follows: TGTGCCAGCAGTGAGGTCACAAGTAATTCACCCCTCCACTTT.

The rearrangement uses TRBV5-1 and TRBJ1-3; D is unclear. The V end was cut by 0 bases, the J end by 4 bases, with 11 bases between. The germline V gene encodes CDR1 SGHRS and CDR2 YFSETQ. The CDR3 extends over 15 amino acids. The CDR3 is CASSLAGLTGNTIYF. The CDR3 DNA reads as TGCGCCAGCAGCTTGGCTGGATTAACAGGAAACACCATATATTTT.

The chain carries TRBV5-4 and TRBJ1-2; TRBD1 is a possible D gene (6 bases). Looked up from germline, CDR1 is SGHNT and CDR2 is YYREEE (reference sequence). The CDR3 totals 13 residues. V shed 0 bases and J shed 3 bases, with 6 bases lying between them. CDR3 in amino acids: CASSLDRDYGYTF. CDR3 nucleotide sequence: TGTGCCAGCAGCTTGGACAGGGACTATGGCTACACCTTC.

V is TRBV10-3 and J is TRBJ2-2; 9 bases match TRBD1. With V trimmed by 7 bases and J by 5 bases, 5 bases remained unmatched. The CDR3 is made up of 14 amino acids. CDR1 and CDR2 from the germline V gene are ENHRY and SYGVKD. CDR3 sequence: CAINGQGTTGELFF. CDR3 DNA sequence: TGTGCCATCAACGGACAGGGGACGACCGGGGAGCTGTTTTTT.

The V and J genes are TRBV10-2 and TRBJ1-2; TRBD1 matches at 7 bases. Germline V gene lookup returns CDR1 WSHSY and CDR2 SAAADI. The CDR3 loop spans 13 amino acids. V shed 6 bases, J shed 5 bases, and the junction held 6 bases outside the gene matches. The CDR3: CASSLGTAYGYTF. The DNA of the CDR3 is TGCGCCAGCAGCCTCGGGACAGCATATGGCTACACCTTC.

The genes are TRBV29-1 and TRBJ2-7; tentative D call: TRBD1 (6 bases). Germline CDR1 reads SQVTM; CDR2 reads ANQGSEA. Trimming removed 1 base from V and 6 bases from J, with 16 bases in between. The CDR3 covers 14 residues. CDR3: CSVEVGQGKGEQYF. The CDR3 region has the DNA TGCAGCGTTGAAGTGGGCCAGGGGAAGGGCGAGCAGTACTTC.

The V gene is TRBV5-8, the J gene TRBJ2-7; 11 bases line up with TRBD2. Germline CDR1 and CDR2: SGHTS and YDEGEE. The V gene end was trimmed by 2 bases and the J gene end by 1 base; junction bases not matched to a gene: 5. The CDR3 consists of 16 residues. The CDR3 is CASSLLAGVWSYEQYV. As DNA, the CDR3 is TGTGCCAGCAGCTTACTAGCGGGGGTTTGGTCCTACGAGCAGTACGTC.

There are a few counts of this clone. The chain combines TRBV9 with TRBJ2-7, with D perhaps TRBD1 (6 bases). Germline V CDR1 and CDR2: SGDLS, YYNGEE. Trimming left V 1 base short and J 7 bases short, with 18 bases between. This CDR3 is 15 amino acids long. As DNA, the CDR3 is TGTGCCAGCAGCGTATCCGGCCAGGGGATTCGGGAGCAGTACTTC. This gives the protein CASSVSGQGIREQYF.

The CDR3 DNA reads as TGTGCCAGCAGTTACGATGGTTTCAAGCCCCAGCATTTT. Protein product: CASSYDGFKPQHF. This chain joins TRBV6-2 or TRBV6-3 and TRBJ1-5; D is uncertain. Germline CDR1 MNHEY, CDR2 SVGEGT. The CDR3 runs to 13 residues. Between the trimmed V and J ends, which lost 2 bases and 8 bases, there was a span of 10 bases.

The chain recombines TRBV5-6 with TRBJ1-1; D gene unclear. Deletions cut 2 bases from V and 11 bases from J, with 19 bases between. CDR1 and CDR2 (germline): SGHDT, YYEEEE. The CDR3 length is 14 residues. The CDR3 sequence is CASSFDSTHPGAFF. CDR3 nucleotides: TGTGCCAGCAGCTTCGATAGTACGCATCCGGGGGCTTTCTTT.

The chain joins TRBV11-1 to TRBJ2-1; D might be TRBD2 (5 bases). The V end was cut by 2 bases, the J end by 12 bases, with 8 bases between. In germline, CDR1 is SGHAT, CDR2 FQDESV (reference sequence). The CDR3 sequence is 11 residues long. CDR3 nucleotides: TGTGCCAGCAGCTTAAGCGGTAGGCAGTTCTTC. Translating gives CASSLSGRQFF.

This rearrangement joins TRBV4-1 to TRBJ2-7; 9 bases match TRBD2. V gave up 0 bases and J gave up 3 bases; unmatched junction bases: 3. Germline loops: CDR1 MGHRA, CDR2 YSYEKL. The CDR3 covers 15 residues. The CDR3 region is CASSQELAGLYEQYF. For the CDR3, the DNA is TGCGCCAGCAGCCAAGAGCTAGCGGGACTCTACGAGCAGTACTTC.

This clone has just one count. The J gene is TRBJ2-5, the V gene TRBV5-1; possibly TRBD1 for D (7 bases). Germline CDR1 is SGHRS and CDR2 is YFSETQ. Trimming cost V 0 bases and J 4 bases, with 16 bases left between them. The CDR3 length is 16 residues. CDR3 region: CASSLVGRGAGETQYF. CDR3 DNA: TGCGCCAGCAGCTTGGTGGGCAGGGGGGCTGGAGAGACCCAGTACTTC.

The V gene is TRBV6-6, the J gene TRBJ1-1; no firm D call. The CDR3 is 12 amino acids. Germline CDR1 is MNHNY and CDR2 is SVGAGI (reference sequence). With 1 base removed from V and 8 bases from J, the gap between germline ends came to 8 bases. In DNA, the CDR3 is TGTGCCAGCAGTTACTACAGCTTGGAAGCTTTCTTT. This sequence encodes CASSYYSLEAFF.